Below are 24 T cell receptor beta chains sequenced from a single sample in a study of PD-1 blockade in classical Hodgkin lymphoma. As for time point: cycle 4 day 1 (C4D1), after more than five weeks of nivolumab. No patient escaped relapse after autologous stem cell transplantation, and brentuximab vedotin exposure varied. The table came from immunoSEQ multiplex PCR; TCRdb's copy has only in-frame clones and leaves some out. The sample includes 50,000 or so clones, about 89% of them seen just once. The sequences come from peripheral blood mononuclear cells (PBMCs), collected before the fourth cycle of nivolumab. The receptors were gathered from a human donor with classical Hodgkin lymphoma.

This chain connects TRBV14 to TRBJ2-5; possible D gene TRBD1, 5 bases. V gave up 5 bases and J gave up 1 base, with 14 bases separating them. The CDR3 has 15 amino acids. Per germline, CDR1 SGHDN and CDR2 FVKESK. The CDR3 coding sequence is TGTGCCAGCAGCGTCCCTAGTACAGGCCAAGAGACCCAGTACTTC. Protein sequence: CASSVPSTGQETQYF.

The rearrangement uses TRBV7-3 and TRBJ2-7, with 9 bases fitting TRBD1. The germline gives CDR1 SGHTA, CDR2 FQGTGA. The V and J ends lost 5 bases and 7 bases, in that order; junction bases with no gene match: 9. This CDR3 region has 14 residues. The CDR3 nucleotides read TGTGCCAGCAGCATGGACAGGGGACTGAAGGAGCAGTACTTC. It encodes CASSMDRGLKEQYF.

V gene TRBV5-8 combines with J gene TRBJ2-7; D not resolved. This CDR3 contains 14 residues. V was cut by 1 base and J by 0 bases, with 8 bases left in between. Germline CDR1 is SGHTS and CDR2 is YDEGEE. The CDR3 region has the DNA TGTGCCAGCAGCTTGAGAACAACCTCCTACGAGCAGTACTTC. Translating gives CASSLRTTSYEQYF.

This chain joins TRBV27 and TRBJ2-7; the match to TRBD2 covers 7 bases. Germline lookup yields CDR1 MNHEY and CDR2 SMNVEV (reference sequence). The CDR3 has 15 amino acids. Trimming removed 2 bases from V and 4 bases from J; junction bases left unmatched: 8. CDR3 coding DNA: TGTGCCAGCAGTTTAATGGCGGGAGCTGCGTACGAGCAGTACTTC. This sequence encodes CASSLMAGAAYEQYF.

The rearrangement uses TRBV6-5 and TRBJ1-1; D gene uncertain. Between the trimmed V and J ends, which lost 5 bases and 4 bases, there was a span of 14 bases. Per germline, CDR1 MNHEY and CDR2 SVGAGI. The CDR3 has 14 amino acids. This chain's CDR3 is CASSPLTLGTEAFF. The CDR3 DNA is TGTGCCAGCAGTCCCCTGACCCTGGGCACTGAAGCTTTCTTT.

Only one count was recorded for this clone. This sequence joins TRBV7-2 and TRBJ2-1, with 7 bases that match TRBD2. The CDR3 loop spans 15 amino acids. J lost 3 bases, V lost 5 bases, and 7 bases had no gene match. CDR1 and CDR2 from the germline V gene are SGHTA and FQGNSA. In DNA, the CDR3 is TGTGCCAGCAGCGCTACTAGCGCCTACTACAATGAGCAGTTCTTC. Translating it yields CASSATSAYYNEQFF. Variable domain in full (rest from reference TRBV7-2 and TRBJ2-1): GAGVSQSPSNKVTEKGKDVELRCDPISGHTALYWYRQSLGQGLEFLIYFQGNSAPDKSGLPSDRFSAERTGGSVSTLTIQRTQQEDSAVYLCASSATSAYYNEQFFGPGTRLTVL.

This chain uses TRBV10-2 with TRBJ2-1, with TRBD2 as a possible D gene (5 bases). Trimming pared 7 bases from V and 7 bases from J, leaving 17 bases between. Germline V CDR1 and CDR2: WSHSY, SAAADI. The CDR3 covers 14 residues. This chain's CDR3 is CASIGGAAWNEQFF. The CDR3 nucleotides read TGCGCCAGCATTGGAGGAGCCGCTTGGAATGAGCAGTTCTTC.

The chain's CDR3 is CASSPTRTASNEKLFF. CDR3 DNA: TGCGCCAGCAGCCCTACTAGGACAGCTAGTAATGAAAAACTGTTTTTT. This chain links TRBV4-1 with TRBJ1-4; weak D call: TRBD1 (6 bases). The germline V gene has CDR1 MGHRA and CDR2 YSYEKL. The CDR3 contains 16 residues. The V end lost 4 bases, the J end lost 4 bases, and 16 bases lay between the germline ends.

The gene calls are TRBV4-3 and TRBJ1-2; D perhaps matches TRBD1 (5 bases). Germline CDR1 and CDR2: LGHNA and YSLEER. V gave up 0 bases and J gave up 7 bases, with 18 bases separating them. This CDR3 spans 16 amino acids. The CDR3 region is CASSQEVYRREGGYTF. The CDR3 DNA sequence: TGCGCCAGCAGCCAAGAGGTTTACAGGAGGGAAGGTGGCTACACCTTC.

J is TRBJ2-7 and V is TRBV6-1, with a weak D call TRBD1 (5 bases). The CDR3 has 13 residues. Germline-derived CDR1 and CDR2 are MNHNS and SASEGT. Trimming removed 6 bases from V and 0 bases from J, with 9 bases in between. CDR3 in DNA: TGTGCCAGCAGACAAGACAGCTCCTACGAGCAGTACTTC. It yields the protein CASRQDSSYEQYF.

The chain carries TRBV10-3 and TRBJ1-1; tentative D call: TRBD1 (6 bases). This CDR3 has 15 residues. V lost 2 bases and J lost 3, with 13 bases in between. Germline V gene data show CDR1 as ENHRY and CDR2 as SYGVKD. In DNA form, the CDR3 reads TGTGCCATCAGTGAGCCCACAGGGTCGGACACTGAAGCTTTCTTT. It encodes CAISEPTGSDTEAFF.

The gene calls are TRBV7-2 and TRBJ1-2, with 7 bases lining up with TRBD1. Germline lookup yields CDR1 SGHTA and CDR2 FQGNSA. The CDR3 is made up of 14 amino acids. The J segment lost 5 bases and the V segment lost 0 bases, leaving 3 bases of the junction unmatched. CDR3 bases: TGTGCCAGCAGCTTAGCGCAGACAGGGTATGGCTACACCTTC. It specifies CASSLAQTGYGYTF.

The J gene is TRBJ2-1, the V gene TRBV7-3; 8 bases are a match to TRBD1. The germline gives CDR1 SGHTA, CDR2 FQGTGA. This CDR3 has 12 amino acids. Losses at the gene ends were 5 bases for V and 9 bases for J; bases not matched to a gene: 3. CDR3 nucleotides: TGTGCCAGCAGCCCAACAGGGGGTGAGCAGTTCTTC. It is translated as CASSPTGGEQFF.

This chain uses TRBV6-1 with TRBJ1-2; no firm D call. V lost 6 bases and J lost 4, with 12 bases in between. Germline CDR1 MNHNS, CDR2 SASEGT. The length of the CDR3 is 13 residues. The CDR3 sequence is CASSVSPIYGYTF. The CDR3 DNA sequence: TGTGCCAGCAGCGTTAGCCCTATCTATGGCTACACCTTC.

V is TRBV7-2 and J is TRBJ1-1, with D uncertain. The CDR3 extends over 13 amino acids. Per germline, CDR1 SGHTA and CDR2 FQGNSA. The V end lost 1 base, the J end lost 3 bases, and 6 bases lay between the germline ends. The CDR3 reads CASSLGEYTEAFF. The CDR3 nucleotides read TGTGCCAGCAGCTTAGGGGAATACACTGAAGCTTTCTTT. Full variable domain (missing parts from reference TRBV7-2 and TRBJ1-1): GAGVSQSPSNKVTEKGKDVELRCDPISGHTALYWYRQSLGQGLEFLIYFQGNSAPDKSGLPSDRFSAERTGGSVSTLTIQRTQQEDSAVYLCASSLGEYTEAFFGQGTRLTVV.

The chain couples TRBV11-3 to TRBJ2-7; D remains ambiguous. Trimming removed 1 base at V and 6 bases at J, with 10 bases between. The CDR3 runs 13 residues. From germline, CDR1 is SGHNT and CDR2 YENEEA. CDR3 DNA: TGTGCCAGCAGCTTAGGGCTGGGTGTCGAGCAGTACTTC. Amino acid sequence: CASSLGLGVEQYF.

This clone showed up just a few times. The chain joins TRBV7-2 to TRBJ2-7; D might be TRBD2 (7 bases). This CDR3 is 16 amino acids long. V was pared by 5 bases and J by 5 bases, with 22 bases between. Germline CDR1 reads SGHTA; CDR2 reads FQGNSA. Here the CDR3 DNA reads TGTGCCAGCAGCCTCCGTTGGGGGGGGGCGGCTAACGAGCAGTACTTC. This gives the protein CASSLRWGGAANEQYF. The variable domain in full, completed from reference TRBV7-2 and TRBJ2-7, reads GAGVSQSPSNKVTEKGKDVELRCDPISGHTALYWYRQSLGQGLEFLIYFQGNSAPDKSGLPSDRFSAERTGGSVSTLTIQRTQQEDSAVYLCASSLRWGGAANEQYFGPGTRLTVT.

The chain carries TRBV6-5 and TRBJ1-5; possible D gene TRBD1, 5 bases. The germline gives CDR1 MNHEY, CDR2 SVGAGI. This CDR3 region has 13 residues. V lost 0 bases, J lost 6 bases, and 6 bases lay in between. CDR3 loop: CASSYSRGQPQHF. CDR3 DNA: TGTGCCAGCAGTTACTCGAGGGGTCAGCCCCAGCATTTT.

The CDR3 coding sequence is TGCCGGAGTGCCAGGACAGGCGTATCCCACACCGGGGAGCTGTTTTTT. Translated: CRSARTGVSHTGELFF. The chain combines TRBV29-1 with TRBJ2-2, with TRBD1 identical over 7 bases. This CDR3 region has 16 residues. Germline CDR1 SQVTM, CDR2 ANQGSEA.

The V and J genes are TRBV5-1 and TRBJ2-3; 12 bases map to TRBD1. Germline CDR1 and CDR2: SGHRS and YFSETQ. The V segment lost 1 base and the J segment 6 bases; nucleotides outside the gene matches: 9. This CDR3 comprises 17 residues. CDR3 sequence reads: CASSLNPGQGAGDTQYF. In DNA, the CDR3 is TGCGCCAGCAGCTTGAATCCGGGACAGGGGGCTGGGGATACGCAGTATTTT.

V usage is TRBV2 and J usage is TRBJ2-1; D may be TRBD2 (6 bases). There are 15 residues in the CDR3. V lost 3 bases, J lost 1 base, and 10 bases lay in between. Germline V gene data show CDR1 as SNHLY and CDR2 as FYNNEI. For the CDR3, the DNA is TGTGCCAGCAGTGACGGGGGTCGGTCCTACAATGAGCAGTTCTTC. Translation: CASSDGGRSYNEQFF.

The chain recombines TRBV27 with TRBJ1-6, with 8 bases lining up with TRBD1. The germline V gene encodes CDR1 MNHEY and CDR2 SMNVEV (reference sequence). The CDR3 is 14 residues long. The junction had 10 bases not matched to a gene; V was cut back by 8 bases and J by 10 bases. The CDR3 is CASRTGQGVSPLHF. The CDR3 bases are TGTGCCAGCCGGACTGGACAGGGTGTATCACCCCTCCACTTT.

V usage is TRBV6-1 and J usage is TRBJ2-6; either TRBD1 or TRBD2 may fit D (6 bases each). The germline V gene has CDR1 MNHNS and CDR2 SASEGT. With 11 bases removed from V and 4 bases from J, the gap between germline ends came to 18 bases. This CDR3 spans 15 amino acids. The CDR3 spells CACGLPGAGANVLTF. For the CDR3, the DNA is TGTGCCTGTGGCCTTCCGGGGGCGGGGGCCAACGTCCTGACTTTC.

The genes are TRBV7-3 and TRBJ1-2, with 8 bases aligning to TRBD1. J lost 4 bases, V lost 0 bases, and 10 bases had no gene match. CDR1 is SGHTA and CDR2 is FQGTGA in the germline V gene. The CDR3 has 17 amino acids. CDR3 bases: TGTGCCAGCAGCTTAACTGCAGGGGGCAGTACGACCTATGGCTACACCTTC. This sequence encodes CASSLTAGGSTTYGYTF.